The 29 T cell receptor beta chains listed next were all sequenced from one sample in a study of cytomegalovirus exposure and HLA in healthy donors. The PCR ran on 60 Vbeta and 13 Jbeta primers. Assay: immunoSEQ multiplex PCR; the TCRdb copy retains only in-frame clones and omits some. Of roughly 180,000 clones in the sample, around 80% were seen once. Sequencing was carried out using PBMCs. The source of these receptors is a middle-aged woman in good health and CMV-seropositive.

The chain joins TRBV27 to TRBJ1-2; 8 bases match TRBD1. V dropped 6 bases and J dropped 3; count of bases not matched to a gene: 6. Germline V gene lookup returns CDR1 MNHEY and CDR2 SMNVEV (reference sequence). The CDR3 runs 14 residues. DNA for the CDR3: TGTGCCAGCAGGCCAATACAGGGGGACTATGGCTACACCTTC. This gives the protein CASRPIQGDYGYTF.

V is TRBV15 and J is TRBJ2-1; D unresolved. The CDR3 contains 13 residues. V was trimmed by 3 bases and J by 10 bases, leaving 13 bases between them. In germline, CDR1 is LNHNV, CDR2 YYDKDF (reference sequence). CDR3 in DNA: TGTGCCACCAGCAGCCCTAACAGAAAAGAGCAGTTCTTC. This sequence encodes CATSSPNRKEQFF.

The chain recombines TRBV14 with TRBJ2-3; TRBD2 matches at 8 bases. CDR1 is SGHDN, CDR2 FVKESK, per germline. Unmatched junction bases numbered 10, after V lost 4 bases and J lost 4 bases. The length of the CDR3 is 16 residues. The CDR3 is CASSPPIMREADTQYF. As DNA, the CDR3 is TGTGCCAGCAGCCCCCCCATCATGCGGGAGGCAGATACGCAGTATTTT.

This clone has a handful of counts. The CDR3 reads CAWRWGTGNSPLHF. The DNA for the CDR3 is TGTGCCTGGCGATGGGGGACAGGCAATTCACCCCTCCACTTT. The chain carries TRBV30 and TRBJ1-6, with 8 positions matching TRBD1. CDR1 is GTSNPN, CDR2 SVGIG, per germline (reference sequence). With V trimmed by 5 bases and J by 7 bases, 7 bases remained unmatched. The length of the CDR3 is 14 residues.

This chain connects TRBV19 to TRBJ1-2; TRBD1 agrees at 7 bases. This CDR3 contains 13 residues. Germline values: CDR1 LNHDA, CDR2 SQIVND (reference sequence). With 6 bases clipped from V and 7 bases from J, the junction kept 8 bases outside the gene matches. This CDR3 reads CASSSGTVPGYTF. CDR3 nucleotide sequence: TGTGCCAGTAGCTCCGGGACAGTTCCTGGCTACACCTTC.

The gene calls are TRBV5-4 and TRBJ2-5; the D gene is possibly TRBD1 (5 bases). Germline values: CDR1 SGHNT, CDR2 YYREEE (reference sequence). The CDR3 length is 13 residues. The V end was cut by 9 bases, the J end by 2 bases, with 14 bases between. This CDR3 reads CAISDRVQETQYF. DNA for the CDR3: TGTGCCATCTCTGACAGAGTACAAGAGACCCAGTACTTC. The variable domain in full, completed from reference TRBV5-4 and TRBJ2-5, reads ETGVTQSPTHLIKTRGQQVTLRCSSQSGHNTVSWYQQALGQGPQFIFQYYREEENGRGNFPPRFSGLQFPNYSSELNVNALELDDSALYLCAISDRVQETQYFGPGTRLLVL.

This CDR3 is CASSERQLSTDTQYF. The CDR3 nucleotides read TGTGCCAGCAGTGAGAGGCAGCTTAGCACAGATACGCAGTATTTT. V usage is TRBV2 and J usage is TRBJ2-3; D gene ambiguous. Germline CDR1 SNHLY, CDR2 FYNNEI. V gave up 3 bases and J gave up 0 bases, with 10 bases separating them. The CDR3 extends over 15 amino acids.

The chain uses TRBV7-8 and TRBJ2-7; TRBD2 aligns across 13 bases. The V segment lost 5 bases and the J segment 6 bases; nucleotides outside the gene matches: 10. The CDR3 consists of 16 residues. Germline CDR1 SGHVS, CDR2 FQNEAQ. CDR3 residues: CASSAGLAGVSVEQYF. The CDR3 nucleotides read TGTGCCAGCAGCGCTGGACTAGCGGGAGTATCGGTCGAGCAGTACTTC.

A few counts support this clone. The chain has TRBV4-1 and TRBJ1-2, with D possibly TRBD1 on 5 matching bases. The CDR3 totals 15 residues. Trimming shortened V by 0 bases and J by 0 bases, and 8 bases separated the two germline ends. CDR1 and CDR2 from the germline V gene are MGHRA and YSYEKL. The CDR3 nucleotides are TGCGCCAGCAGCCAAGATGGGGGGACTAACTATGGCTACACCTTC. It translates to CASSQDGGTNYGYTF.

The chain employs TRBV7-2 and TRBJ1-4; no definite D call. The germline V gene has CDR1 SGHTA and CDR2 FQGNSA. This CDR3 comprises 13 residues. Trimming removed 6 bases from V and 8 bases from J, with 13 bases in between. CDR3 coding DNA: TGTGCCAGCAGTGTTCAGTTTCTGGAAAAACTGTTTTTT. Residues: CASSVQFLEKLFF.

For the CDR3, the DNA is TGTGCCAGCAGCCCGGACAGGGGGCTCGCCGGGGAGCTGTTTTTT. It yields the protein CASSPDRGLAGELFF. This sequence joins TRBV7-9 and TRBJ2-2; TRBD1 matches 11 bases. The CDR3 runs 15 residues. Germline V gene lookup returns CDR1 SEHNR and CDR2 FQNEAQ (reference sequence). The V and J ends lost 5 bases and 6 bases, in that order; junction bases with no gene match: 5.

CDR3 sequence (DNA): TGTGCCAGCAGCGTAGGGAGGGGGGCCAGGGAGGGTGGGGCCAACGTCCTGACTTTC. Protein: CASSVGRGAREGGANVLTF. The chain joins TRBV9 to TRBJ2-6; perhaps TRBD2 as D (7 bases). The CDR3 covers 19 residues. CDR1 SGDLS and CDR2 YYNGEE come from the germline V gene. V was clipped by 0 bases and J by 3 bases, with 19 bases between them.

The chain uses TRBV6-5 and TRBJ2-2; 7 nucleotides agree with TRBD1. Looked up from germline, CDR1 is MNHEY and CDR2 is SVGAGI. V dropped 2 bases and J dropped 0; count of bases not matched to a gene: 0. The CDR3 runs to 15 residues. The CDR3 nucleotides are TGTGCCAGCAGTTACGGGACAGCGAACACCGGGGAGCTGTTTTTT. Translated: CASSYGTANTGELFF.

The chain has TRBV28 and TRBJ1-5; no reliable D call. Trimming removed 6 bases from V and 3 bases from J, with 15 bases in between. The CDR3 contains 15 residues. Per the germline V gene, CDR1 is MDHEN and CDR2 is SYDVKM. The chain's CDR3 is CASRRNRLNNQPQHF. The DNA of the CDR3 is TGTGCCAGCAGACGCAACCGACTCAACAATCAGCCCCAGCATTTT.

This clone occurred once. The chain recombines TRBV10-3 with TRBJ2-2; 8 positions match TRBD1. Germline assignment: CDR1 ENHRY and CDR2 SYGVKD. This CDR3 region has 14 residues. Trimming took 6 bases from V and 1 from J; bases not matched to a gene: 1. Here the CDR3 DNA reads TGTGCCATCAGGGACAGGGAGAACACCGGGGAGCTGTTTTTT. The encoded protein is CAIRDRENTGELFF.

This rearrangement joins TRBV18 to TRBJ1-2; TRBD1 matches at 7 bases. Germline V gene sequence: CDR1 KGHSH, CDR2 LQKENI. The CDR3 is made up of 13 amino acids. Unmatched junction bases numbered 1, after V lost 2 bases and J lost 4 bases. CDR3 DNA sequence: TGTGCCAGCTCACCATCAGGGGGCTATGGCTACACCTTC. This encodes CASSPSGGYGYTF.

The chain is built from TRBV23-1 and TRBJ2-7; 9 bases are a match to TRBD1. TRBV23-1 is flagged as an ORF with uncertain function. CDR3 length equals 15 residues. V was pared by 4 bases and J by 6 bases, with 10 bases of the junction left unmatched. Here the CDR3 reads CASSRGGTGYGEQYF. The DNA for the CDR3 is TGCGCCAGCAGTCGAGGAGGGACAGGGTATGGCGAGCAGTACTTC.

J is TRBJ2-7 and V is TRBV4-3; 9 bases match TRBD2. V shed 2 bases, J shed 9 bases, and the junction held 20 bases outside the gene matches. The CDR3 consists of 18 residues. Germline-derived CDR1 and CDR2 are LGHNA and YSLEER. The CDR3 DNA is TGCGCCAGCAGCCAACGCCCCCAGGGAGCGGGAGGCTCGGAGGTGCAGTACTTC. It yields the protein CASSQRPQGAGGSEVQYF.

This chain uses TRBV28 with TRBJ1-1, with TRBD1 as a possible D gene (5 bases). V was pared by 6 bases and J by 6 bases, with 26 bases between. The CDR3 spans 17 residues. Germline CDR1 and CDR2: MDHEN and SYDVKM. The CDR3: CASRPLPGRDYGAEAFF. In nucleotides, the CDR3 is TGTGCCAGCAGACCCCTTCCCGGCAGGGATTACGGAGCTGAAGCTTTCTTT.

This CDR3 is CASSYSKGYEAFF. The DNA of the CDR3 is TGTGCCAGCAGTTACTCGAAGGGGTACGAAGCTTTCTTT. The J gene is TRBJ1-1, the V gene TRBV6-5; TRBD1 might be the D (5 bases). Germline V lookup: CDR1 MNHEY, CDR2 SVGAGI. The CDR3 consists of 13 residues. The V end was cut by 0 bases, the J end by 8 bases, with 10 bases between.

This chain joins TRBV11-2 and TRBJ2-7; 11 bases are a match to TRBD2. Per germline, CDR1 SGHAT and CDR2 FQNNGV. Trimming cost V 4 bases and J 2 bases; bases outside gene matches: 1. There are 14 residues in the CDR3. The CDR3: CASSSGLAAYEQYF. CDR3 nucleotides: TGTGCCAGCAGCTCGGGACTAGCGGCCTACGAGCAGTACTTC.

The rearrangement joins TRBV7-9 to TRBJ2-2; D ambiguous. Germline V gene lookup returns CDR1 SEHNR and CDR2 FQNEAQ (reference sequence). The CDR3 covers 14 residues. V was cut by 7 bases and J by 3 bases, with 12 bases left in between. DNA of the CDR3: TGTGCCAGCACCTCGACCGCGGACACCGGGGAGCTGTTTTTT. Protein product: CASTSTADTGELFF.

This clone turned up a few times. This chain connects TRBV6-5 to TRBJ2-7, with D possibly TRBD2 on 5 matching bases. Germline V gene lookup returns CDR1 MNHEY and CDR2 SVGAGI. V was clipped by 4 bases and J by 3 bases, with 19 bases between them. This CDR3 has 16 amino acids. CDR3 sequence: CASSLFSNTRGYEQYF. DNA for the CDR3: TGTGCCAGCAGTTTATTCTCCAACACCCGGGGCTACGAGCAGTACTTC.

The chain couples TRBV4-1 to TRBJ2-3, with 10 bases matching TRBD2. Trimming at V came to 2 bases and at J to 12 bases, leaving 2 bases not matched to a gene. The CDR3 length is 12 residues. Germline V gives CDR1 MGHRA, CDR2 YSYEKL. In DNA form, the CDR3 reads TGCGCCAGCAGCCAAAGCGGGAGGGCCCAGTATTTT. Translated, it gives CASSQSGRAQYF.

This chain links TRBV27 with TRBJ2-3, with TRBD2 identical over 7 bases. The J segment lost 0 bases and the V segment lost 8 bases, leaving 5 bases of the junction unmatched. CDR3 length equals 14 residues. Germline-derived CDR1 and CDR2 are MNHEY and SMNVEV (reference sequence). The CDR3 DNA sequence: TGTGCCAGCGGAGGGCGGGGGAGCACAGATACGCAGTATTTT. Its protein is CASGGRGSTDTQYF.

This clone was recorded once. V usage is TRBV7-8 and J usage is TRBJ1-1; a possible D gene is TRBD1 (5 bases). This CDR3 has 14 residues. Trimming stripped 0 bases from V and 4 bases from J, with 9 bases between. Germline CDR1 reads SGHVS; CDR2 reads FQNEAQ. Here the CDR3 DNA reads TGTGCCAGCAGCTTAGCGGCGACAGCCACTGAAGCTTTCTTT. Translation: CASSLAATATEAFF.

This clone was seen just once. The V call is TRBV7-6, the J call TRBJ1-1, with a possible D match to TRBD1 (5 bases). Trimming removed 5 bases at V and 5 bases at J, with 12 bases between. This CDR3 contains 13 residues. Germline V CDR1 and CDR2: SGHVS, FNYEAQ. CDR3 in DNA: TGTGCCAGCAGCCCCGGGGGGAGGACTGAAGCTTTCTTT. Its protein product is CASSPGGRTEAFF.

This clone was seen once. The chain uses TRBV5-1 and TRBJ2-7, with 7 bases aligning to TRBD1. Looked up from germline, CDR1 is SGHRS and CDR2 is YFSETQ. J was trimmed by 3 bases and V by 5 bases; bases with no gene match: 5. This CDR3 contains 13 residues. CDR3 nucleotide sequence: TGCGCCAGCAGTAGGACAGGTTACTACGAGCAGTACTTC. This encodes CASSRTGYYEQYF.

The genes are TRBV19 and TRBJ2-3; TRBD2 matches 10 bases. After removal of 4 bases from V and 0 bases from J, the junction contained 1 base not matched to a gene. This CDR3 has 15 residues. Per the germline V gene, CDR1 is LNHDA and CDR2 is SQIVND (reference sequence). The CDR3 DNA follows: TGTGCCAGTAGTAATAGCGGGAGGAGCACAGATACGCAGTATTTT. Translating gives CASSNSGRSTDTQYF.